This T cell receptor beta chain was observed in a study of T-cell memory formation after mild COVID-19 (dated by TCRdb to the early 2020s). Study-level background: TCR sequence clusters from the two donors were largely donor specific. In a couple of donors, T-cell clones that expanded and contracted after mild COVID-19 were tracked by sequencing TCRalpha and TCRbeta repertoires over time. The cohort comprised two young, previously healthy adult volunteers, one female and one male.

Trimming at the junction amounts to 5 bases on V and 9 bases on J, and the germline ends lie 11 bases apart. From the cysteine up to the phenylalanine, the CDR3 has a length of 10 residues. The CDR3 DNA has 30 bases and is translated from base 1. Based on the germline V gene (reference sequence), the CDR1 and CDR2 sequences are DFQATT and SNEGSKA. Study-wide findings and limitations: The second-wave clones that peaked on day 37 were not confirmed to be SARS-CoV-2 specific. The study included only a couple of mild cases, and larger cohorts that include severe cases with pre-infection samples were judged to be necessary. Contracting CD4+ clones appeared mostly in the CM and EM memory subsets, whereas CD8+ clones were enriched in EMRA. The detection of some responding clones in pre-infection memory suggests that pre-existing cross-reactive memory T cells joined the SARS-CoV-2 response. Clones contracting from day 15 to 85 had balanced CD4/CD8 phenotypes, while a second wave expanding from day 15 to 37 was biased towards CD4+.

This clonotype was detected a few times. Which antigen it targets is not known. No much larger clone exists at a distance of one base, and base qualities are not known. Sequencing instrument: Illumina NovaSeq 6000. Using 5'RACE with constant-segment primers, TCRalpha and TCRbeta cDNA libraries were constructed, with sample barcodes and unique molecular identifiers added in the process. RNA was extracted from every sample with Trizol reagent. Amplification of the libraries took two PCR steps, and the second step added a second sample barcode plus Illumina TruSeq adapters. The libraries were sequenced on an Illumina NovaSeq using 2 x 150 bp paired-end reads. In the original analysis: The reads were demultiplexed and collapsed into UMI-guided consensus sequences using migec v1.2.7. Using mixcr v2.1.11, UMI consensuses were aligned to TRA and TRB V and J templates and then assembled into clonotypes. Expanded or contracted clonotypes were those called significant by both edgeR and NoisET, with noise models trained on biological replicates. For edgeR calls, the thresholds were a false discovery rate-adjusted p below 0.01 and a log2 fold-change of 1. PCA with hierarchical clustering of max-normalized trajectories of the 1000 most abundant clonotypes was used as exploratory dynamics analysis. Separately sequenced CD4+ and CD8+ repertoires were used to assign the CD4 or CD8 phenotype of responding clones. In TCRdb, the public reads were trimmed at Q25 with fastp and aligned with MiXCR, with productive beta chains retained. CDR3 protein sequences are deduplicated, and each keeps its most common genes and DNA. The V and J calls were not made by the authors but by TCRdb's processing. Counted in this sample were more than 300,000 distinct CDR3 sequences; approximately 14% of them appeared once. The ten most abundant clones make up roughly a fifth of the sample.

PBMCs were isolated by Ficoll-Paque density gradient centrifugation. The sequence was collected from a man between 18 and 29 years old who had mild COVID-19 (a few samples of this study predate the infection). The sample titles of this study are shuffled in the database, so cell type and time point are left out; the donor was told from shared clones. The rearranged chain carries TRBV20-1 and TRBJ2-7; there is no confident call for the D gene. The sequenced material came from PBMCs or a T cell subset sorted from them (not recorded which). This receptor carries the CDR3 CSAGVERQYF. Here is the DNA: TGCAGTGCTGGAGTGGAGCGGCAGTACTTC.